This T cell receptor (beta chain) was sequenced for a study of CD8 T cells in Susac syndrome. About 0.45 to 1 ug RNA was reverse transcribed with random hexamers. Across 54 Vbeta and 13 Jbeta, immunoSEQ multiplex PCR amplified TCR beta CDR3. TCRdb analysed the immunoSEQ multiplex PCR reads with MiXCR anew, one entry per CDR3 protein. This table holds about 130,000 distinct CDR3 sequences, around 94% found once. Sequencing of TCR beta was performed on blood CD8+ and CD4+ T cells. The multiple sclerosis controls comprised treatment-naive patients whose relapsing-remitting disease was stable or active. TEMRA cells were FACS-enriched, unlike CD8+ and CD4+ T cells, which were negatively isolated. The CDR3 covers 16 residues. Per germline, CDR1 KGHSH and CDR2 LQKENI. V lost 4 bases, J lost 2 bases, and 10 bases stayed unmatched.

Source material: CD4+ T cells from PBMCs. The chain recombines TRBV18 with TRBJ2-5; 7 nucleotides align to TRBD1. This receptor was obtained from a human donor with multiple sclerosis. CDR3 in amino acids: CASSQRSSGQQETQYF. The CDR3 DNA is TGTGCCAGCTCACAACGGAGTTCGGGACAGCAAGAGACCCAGTACTTC.